These T cell receptor beta chains were read from a single sample in a study of shared clonotypes between healthy human individuals. Repertoires were generated with immunoSEQ multiplex PCR, while TCRdb's copy carries only in-frame clones and drops some. The sample shows 750,000 to 1,000,000 clones, more than 85% of them seen only once. The material sequenced was naive CD8+ T cells sorted from blood. The receptors were sampled from a man aged 25-45 years in good health. CDR3s include the opening cysteine and the closing phenylalanine or tryptophan. Each record gives: CDR3 DNA, CDR3 protein, V gene, clone size, D gene, J gene. D genes are given only for firm matches. Only part of the rows carry a size: once, few, many, or a class if the clone is expanded.

TGTGCCAGCAGCCCCTCCTTAGCAGGGCGGTCCGCTGAAGCTTTCTTT | CASSPSLAGRSAEAFF | TRBV7-9 | . | . | TRBJ1-1
TGTGCCAGCAGCCAATCTAAGCGGGAGTATGCAGATACGCAGTATTTT | CASSQSKREYADTQYF | TRBV16 | . | TRBD2 | TRBJ2-3
TGTGCCAGCTCACCACCAACTAGCTCCTACGAGCAGTACTTC | CASSPPTSSYEQYF | TRBV18 | . | . | TRBJ2-7
TGCGCCAGCAGTGAGGGGGTTTCCTACTACGAGCAGTACTTC | CASSEGVSYYEQYF | TRBV10-2 | . | . | TRBJ2-7
TGTGCCTGGGAATTACTGAGCGGAAGCGGGGAGCTGTTTTTT | CAWELLSGSGELFF | TRBV30 | . | . | TRBJ2-2
TGTGCCAGCTCACCTTTCTTCGGGGGTTCCGAGCAGTACTTC | CASSPFFGGSEQYF | TRBV18 | once | . | TRBJ2-7
TGTGCCAGCAGCTTCCGTCCCGGGGAGCTGTTTTTT | CASSFRPGELFF | TRBV7-9 | . | . | TRBJ2-2
TGTGCCAGCAGCGGAAAGACATCCTCCTACGAGCAGTACTTC | CASSGKTSSYEQYF | TRBV2 | . | . | TRBJ2-7
TGTGCCAGCAGCCAGGTTAGGGATCACTACAATGAGCAGTTCTTC | CASSQVRDHYNEQFF | TRBV13 | . | . | TRBJ2-1
TGTGCCAGCAGCTCCTGGGAGGGGGCGGTCGGGGAGCTGTTTTTT | CASSSWEGAVGELFF | TRBV7-9 | . | . | TRBJ2-2
TGTGCCAGCAGCAGGGGTATTGGCTATGGCTACACCTTC | CASSRGIGYGYTF | TRBV6-6 | . | . | TRBJ1-2
TGCGCCAGCAGCCAATTGGGAACAGGGCCGAACACCGGGGAGCTGTTTTTT | CASSQLGTGPNTGELFF | TRBV4-3 | . | . | TRBJ2-2
TGTGCCAGCAGCCTTTGGGACAGAGAAGAGACCCAGTACTTC | CASSLWDREETQYF | TRBV9 | . | TRBD1 | TRBJ2-5
TGTGCCAGCAGCTTAATCCTGGGGTCAACGGGCGAAAAACTGTTTTTT | CASSLILGSTGEKLFF | TRBV7-9 | . | . | TRBJ1-4
TGTGCCAGCTCACCCCCTAGAAACACTGAAGCTTTCTTT | CASSPPRNTEAFF | TRBV18 | . | . | TRBJ1-1
TGTGCCAGCAACGGATTCCAAGAGACCCAGTACTTC | CASNGFQETQYF | TRBV11-2 | . | . | TRBJ2-5
TGTGCCAGCAGCGTGACGGGGACTTCTCCTACCTACGAGCAGTACTTC | CASSVTGTSPTYEQYF | TRBV9 | . | . | TRBJ2-7
TGTGCCAGCAGTTCAGATACGCAGTATTTT | CASSSDTQYF | TRBV7-8 | few | . | TRBJ2-3
TGTGCCAGCAGTTCCACTAGCGGGAGTTTCCTTGAGCAGTTCTTC | CASSSTSGSFLEQFF | TRBV27 | . | TRBD2 | TRBJ2-1
TGTGCCAGCTCACCACGGGCCGACAGCTACAATCAGCCCCAGCATTTT | CASSPRADSYNQPQHF | TRBV18 | . | . | TRBJ1-5
TGTGCCAGCAGTTACTCGCCACAGGTCTACGAGCAGTACTTC | CASSYSPQVYEQYF | TRBV6-6 | . | . | TRBJ2-7
TGCAGCGTCCGAGGGGGACTAGCGGGGGTTTACAATGAGCAGTTCTTC | CSVRGGLAGVYNEQFF | TRBV29-1 | . | TRBD2 | TRBJ2-1
TGTGCCAGCAGCTTAGTTGGTAGCGGGCAACTAGAGCAGTTCTTC | CASSLVGSGQLEQFF | TRBV7-9 | . | TRBD2 | TRBJ2-1
TGTGCCAGCAGTTACGACAGCGGAAACACCATATATTTT | CASSYDSGNTIYF | TRBV27 | . | . | TRBJ1-3
TGTGCCGCCCAGGGGTTACCCGAGACCCAGTACTTC | CAAQGLPETQYF | TRBV6-6 | once | . | TRBJ2-5
TGTGCCAGCAGCCCACCGTGGGGCCAAGAGACCCAGTACTTC | CASSPPWGQETQYF | TRBV11-2 | . | . | TRBJ2-5
TGTGCCAGCAGCTTAGAGGGGCGCCCCACAGATACGCAGTATTTT | CASSLEGRPTDTQYF | TRBV7-3 | once | . | TRBJ2-3
TGTGCCAGCAGCTTGGAGTTCGGGACAGGGGGAGAGACCCAGTACTTC | CASSLEFGTGGETQYF | TRBV5-8 | . | TRBD1 | TRBJ2-5
TGTGCCAGCAACCACAGGGGCCCGAACACCGGGGAGCTGTTTTTT | CASNHRGPNTGELFF | TRBV6-5 | . | TRBD1 | TRBJ2-2
TGCGCCAGCAGCTCCACTCTTCAGCAGTACTTC | CASSSTLQQYF | TRBV5-1 | . | . | TRBJ2-7
TGCAGCGTTGAATTTTCTAGCGGGACCTACAATGAGCAGTTCTTC | CSVEFSSGTYNEQFF | TRBV29-1 | . | TRBD2 | TRBJ2-1
TGTGCCTGGAGTGCGGAGGATACGCAGTATTTT | CAWSAEDTQYF | TRBV30 | . | . | TRBJ2-3
TGTGCCAGCAGCTTAGTTCCCCCGGGAGGTCCTACCTACGAGCAGTACTTC | CASSLVPPGGPTYEQYF | TRBV7-9 | once | TRBD2 | TRBJ2-7
TGCGCCAGCAATCCCGGGACTAGCGGGTTCCTTTCCTACGAGCAGTACTTC | CASNPGTSGFLSYEQYF | TRBV5-1 | . | TRBD2 | TRBJ2-7
TGTGCCAGTAGTTTCTACCGGGACTTGAACACTGAAGCTTTCTTT | CASSFYRDLNTEAFF | TRBV19 | . | . | TRBJ1-1
TGTGCCAGCAGTTCGTTCGAGGAACCCACAGATACGCAGTATTTT | CASSSFEEPTDTQYF | TRBV28 | . | . | TRBJ2-3
TGCGCCAGCAGCCAAGGTAGTGGTTACGAGCAGTACTTC | CASSQGSGYEQYF | TRBV5-1 | . | . | TRBJ2-7
TGTGCCAGCAGTGCCAGGGTTGGCTATGGCTACACCTTC | CASSARVGYGYTF | TRBV6-5 | . | . | TRBJ1-2
TGTGCCAGCAGCCCTCCCGACAGGCCCACCGGGGAGCTGTTTTTT | CASSPPDRPTGELFF | TRBV7-9 | . | . | TRBJ2-2
TGTGCCAGCAGCTCCTCGACACCAACCTACGAGCAGTACTTC | CASSSSTPTYEQYF | TRBV11-2 | . | . | TRBJ2-7
TGTGCCAGCAGCTTAGCCGAACCGGAAGGCTACACCTTC | CASSLAEPEGYTF | TRBV11-2 | once | . | TRBJ1-2
TGCAGCGCATCTTCTTCGTCGGACACCTTC | CSASSSSDTF | TRBV29-1 | . | . | TRBJ1-2
TGTGCCAGCAGGGACCTAGCGGGGGAATCCTACGAGCAGTACTTC | CASRDLAGESYEQYF | TRBV6-5 | . | TRBD2 | TRBJ2-7
TGTGCCAGCAGTGAAGCGGTGGAGGCCGTCTACGAGCAGTACTTC | CASSEAVEAVYEQYF | TRBV6-1 | . | . | TRBJ2-7
TGTGCCAGCAGCCCCCACCCCCTCACAGGGTCGAACACTGAAGCTTTCTTT | CASSPHPLTGSNTEAFF | TRBV7-3 | . | . | TRBJ1-1
TGTGCCAGCAGCCAATGGGCGGAACTTAGCACAGATACGCAGTATTTT | CASSQWAELSTDTQYF | TRBV14 | . | . | TRBJ2-3
TGCGCCAGCAGCGCAAGCTATTCGAGCGAGCAGTACTTC | CASSASYSSEQYF | TRBV10-2 | once | . | TRBJ2-7
TGCGCCAGCAGCTTGGGACAGGGGACGCGGGAAAAACTGTTTTTT | CASSLGQGTREKLFF | TRBV5-1 | . | TRBD1 | TRBJ1-4
TGTGCCAGTAATGACCGGGCCAGCACCGGGGAGCTGTTTTTT | CASNDRASTGELFF | TRBV19 | once | . | TRBJ2-2
TGTGCCAGCAGTCTCCGACAGGGCGGCGAGACCCAGTACTTC | CASSLRQGGETQYF | TRBV27 | . | TRBD1 | TRBJ2-5
TGTGCCAGCAGCGTAGGGGGAGGGACTAGCTATGAGCAGTTCTTC | CASSVGGGTSYEQFF | TRBV9 | . | TRBD2 | TRBJ2-1
TGCGCCAGCAGCTTCAGGGGGACCGGGGCCAACGTCCTGACTTTC | CASSFRGTGANVLTF | TRBV4-1 | . | TRBD1 | TRBJ2-6
TGTGCCAGCAGTTCCGGGACTAGCGGGAGCTACGAGCAGTACTTC | CASSSGTSGSYEQYF | TRBV27 | . | TRBD2 | TRBJ2-7
TGTGCCAGCAGGGAGGGCCTAGGAGATACGCAGTATTTT | CASREGLGDTQYF | TRBV5-4 | . | . | TRBJ2-3